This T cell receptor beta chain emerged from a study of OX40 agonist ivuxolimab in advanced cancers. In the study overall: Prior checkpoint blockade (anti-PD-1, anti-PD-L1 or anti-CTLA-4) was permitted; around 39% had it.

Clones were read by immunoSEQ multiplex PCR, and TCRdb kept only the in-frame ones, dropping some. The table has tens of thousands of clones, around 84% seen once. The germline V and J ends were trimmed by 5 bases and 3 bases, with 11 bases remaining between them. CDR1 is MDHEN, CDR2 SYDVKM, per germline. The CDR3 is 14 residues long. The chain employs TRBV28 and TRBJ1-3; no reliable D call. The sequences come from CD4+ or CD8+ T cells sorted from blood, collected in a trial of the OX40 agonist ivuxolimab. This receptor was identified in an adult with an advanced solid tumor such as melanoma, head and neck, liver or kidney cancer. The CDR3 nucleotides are TGTGCCAGCAGTACGCACGGGGTTGGAAACACCATATATTTT. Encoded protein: CASSTHGVGNTIYF.